Listed here is a single T cell receptor (beta chain). These data belong to a study of neoadjuvant anti-PD-1 for oral cavity cancer. The wider study: Patients without progression received a fourth nivolumab dose around day 43, then surgical resection on days 50-56.

Assay: immunoSEQ multiplex PCR; the TCRdb copy retains only in-frame clones and omits some. The top ten clones hold around 3.2% of a sample with 14,000 or so clones, about 68% of them seen once. Germline V gives CDR1 GTSNPN, CDR2 SVGIG (reference sequence). This CDR3 has 13 residues. The V gene lost 4 bases and the J gene lost 0 bases, with 9 bases spanning the gap. V gene TRBV30 combines with J gene TRBJ1-1, with D hard to call. This TCR came from a person aged 35-79 years with oral cavity squamous cell carcinoma. The input for sequencing was PBMCs, taken before nivolumab (anti-PD-1) treatment. Here the CDR3 reads CAWIGSLNTEAFF. CDR3 DNA sequence: TGTGCCTGGATTGGCAGCTTGAACACTGAAGCTTTCTTT.